The clone carrying this T cell receptor (beta chain) has only one observation. Antigen unknown. These data belong to a study of PD-L1 blockade in urothelial cancer. Looking at the study overall: From 0 to 3 prior chemotherapy regimens had been given to the patients. Peripheral blood specimens exhibited a median yield of about 140,000 T cells. Findings and caveats of the study: Below-median pretreatment blood TCR clonality was associated with improved progression-free and overall survival.

There are 19 residues in the CDR3. Clones were read by immunoSEQ multiplex PCR, and TCRdb kept only the in-frame ones, dropping some. The data show more than 45,000 clones, with approximately 80% seen just once and roughly 4% held by the top ten. The sequence was collected from a man aged 65 to 79 with urothelial cancer. This chain links TRBV21-1 with TRBJ2-6; the table gives TRBD1 as D, unverified against the DNA. TRBV21-1 is tagged as a pseudogene. The sequences come from PBMCs, collected around atezolizumab (anti-PD-L1) treatment. The CDR3 coding sequence is TGTGCCAGCAGCAAACGGACAGGGGGCGCCTCTTTGGTGGTCAACGTCCTGACTTTC. This translates into CASSKRTGGASLVVNVLTF.